Sequencing of this TCR beta chain was carried out in a study of T cell responses to AZD1222 COVID-19 vaccine. This clone appeared once. The antigen is undetermined. Whole-study results and caveats: All repertoire sampling was performed exclusively after the peak T cell response. Among those given AZD1222, only five or six were seropositive at baseline.

This table comes from immunoSEQ multiplex PCR, and its TCRdb copy is limited to in-frame clones, with some not included. The sample consists of fewer than 150,000 clones, approximately 86% of them appearing once. This CDR3 is built from 16 residues. Deletions cut 4 bases from V and 6 bases from J, with 17 bases between. Looked up from germline, CDR1 is SGDLS and CDR2 is YYNGEE. This sample comprised peripheral blood, obtained on day 0 of AZD1222 vaccination. This TCR derives from an adult in good health. The J gene is TRBJ1-6, the V gene TRBV9; a possible D gene is TRBD1 (6 bases). In DNA, the CDR3 is TGTGCCAGCAGCCCCTCCGGAGGACAGCCTAATTCACCCCTCCACTTT. It translates to CASSPSGGQPNSPLHF.